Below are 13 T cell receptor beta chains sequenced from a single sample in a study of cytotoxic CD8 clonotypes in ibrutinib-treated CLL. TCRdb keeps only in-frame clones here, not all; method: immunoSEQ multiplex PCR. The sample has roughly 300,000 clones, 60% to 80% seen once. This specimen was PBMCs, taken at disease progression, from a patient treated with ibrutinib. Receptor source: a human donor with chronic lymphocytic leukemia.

CDR3 amino acids: CASSLLGNSPLHF. CDR3 in DNA: TGTGCCAGCAGTTTATTGGGTAATTCACCCCTCCACTTT. This chain joins TRBV27 and TRBJ1-6; no reliable D call. Trimming pared 1 base from V and 6 bases from J, leaving 4 bases between. The CDR3 is 13 amino acids. The germline V gene has CDR1 MNHEY and CDR2 SMNVEV (reference sequence).

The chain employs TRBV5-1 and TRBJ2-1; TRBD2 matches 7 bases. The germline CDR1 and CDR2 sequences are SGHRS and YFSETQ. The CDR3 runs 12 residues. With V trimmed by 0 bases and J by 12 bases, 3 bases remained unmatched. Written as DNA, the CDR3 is TGCGCCAGCAGCTTGGTTCCGGGGGGGCAGTTCTTC. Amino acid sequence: CASSLVPGGQFF.

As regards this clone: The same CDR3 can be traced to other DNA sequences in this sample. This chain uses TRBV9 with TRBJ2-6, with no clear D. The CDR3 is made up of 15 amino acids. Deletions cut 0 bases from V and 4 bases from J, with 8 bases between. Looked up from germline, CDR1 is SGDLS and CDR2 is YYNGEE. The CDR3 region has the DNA TGTGCCAGCAGCGTAGGCGGATCCGGGGCCAACGTCCTGACTTTC. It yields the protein CASSVGGSGANVLTF.

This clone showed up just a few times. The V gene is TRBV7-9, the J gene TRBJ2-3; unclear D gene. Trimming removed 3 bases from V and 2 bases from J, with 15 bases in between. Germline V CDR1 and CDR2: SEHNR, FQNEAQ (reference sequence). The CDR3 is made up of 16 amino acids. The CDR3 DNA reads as TGTGCCAGCAGCTTTCGAGACTGGCGGTCCACAGATACGCAGTATTTT. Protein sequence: CASSFRDWRSTDTQYF.

In nucleotides, the CDR3 is TGCGCCAGCAGTCCGGACAGGGGGATAAACACTGAAGCTTTCTTT. This codes for CASSPDRGINTEAFF. The chain links TRBV4-1 to TRBJ1-1; 10 positions agree with TRBD1. Germline trimming cut 6 bases from V and 2 bases from J; bases unmatched to any gene: 6. Germline values: CDR1 MGHRA, CDR2 YSYEKL. The CDR3 has 15 residues.

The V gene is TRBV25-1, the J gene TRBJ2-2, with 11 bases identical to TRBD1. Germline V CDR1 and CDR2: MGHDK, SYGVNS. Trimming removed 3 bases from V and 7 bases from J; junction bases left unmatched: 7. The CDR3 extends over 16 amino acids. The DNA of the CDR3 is TGTGCCAGCAGTGACCTCGGGACAGGGGGATTCGGGGAGCTGTTTTTT. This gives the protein CASSDLGTGGFGELFF. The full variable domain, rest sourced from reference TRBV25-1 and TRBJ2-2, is EADIYQTPRYLVIGTGKKITLECSQTMGHDKMYWYQQDPGMELHLIHYSYGVNSTEKGDLSSESTVSRIRTEHFPLTLESARPSHTSQYLCASSDLGTGGFGELFFGEGSRLTVL.

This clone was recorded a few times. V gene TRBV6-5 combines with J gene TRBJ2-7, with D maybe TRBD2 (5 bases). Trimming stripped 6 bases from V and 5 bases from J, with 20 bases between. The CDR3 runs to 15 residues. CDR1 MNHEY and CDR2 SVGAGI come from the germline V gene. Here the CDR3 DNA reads TGTGCCAGCAGCCTAGACTACCCGCGCGATCACGAGCAGTACTTC. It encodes CASSLDYPRDHEQYF.

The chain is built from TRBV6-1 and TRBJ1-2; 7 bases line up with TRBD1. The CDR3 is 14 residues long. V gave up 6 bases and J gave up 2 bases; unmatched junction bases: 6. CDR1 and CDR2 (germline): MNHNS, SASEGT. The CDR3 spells CASRLGQSNYGYTF. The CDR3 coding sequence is TGTGCCAGCAGATTGGGACAGTCCAACTATGGCTACACCTTC.

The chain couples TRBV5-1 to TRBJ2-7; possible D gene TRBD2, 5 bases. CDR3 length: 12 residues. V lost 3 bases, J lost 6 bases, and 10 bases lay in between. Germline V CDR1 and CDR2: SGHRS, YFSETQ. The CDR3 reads CASSSSGIEQYF. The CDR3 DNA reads TGCGCCAGCAGCTCGTCGGGGATCGAGCAGTACTTC.

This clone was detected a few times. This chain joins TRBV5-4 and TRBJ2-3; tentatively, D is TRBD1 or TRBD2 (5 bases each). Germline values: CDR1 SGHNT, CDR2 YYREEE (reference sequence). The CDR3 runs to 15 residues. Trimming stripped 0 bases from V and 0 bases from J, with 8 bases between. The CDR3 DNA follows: TGTGCCAGCAGCTTGGGGGGCGGGAGCACAGATACGCAGTATTTT. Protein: CASSLGGGSTDTQYF.

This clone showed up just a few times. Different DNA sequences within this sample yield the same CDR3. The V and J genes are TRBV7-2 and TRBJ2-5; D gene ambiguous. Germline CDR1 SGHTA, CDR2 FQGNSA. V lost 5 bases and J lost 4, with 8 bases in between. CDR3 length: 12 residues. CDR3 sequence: CASSPGRETQYF. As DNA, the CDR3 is TGTGCCAGCAGCCCCGGGCGAGAGACCCAGTACTTC.

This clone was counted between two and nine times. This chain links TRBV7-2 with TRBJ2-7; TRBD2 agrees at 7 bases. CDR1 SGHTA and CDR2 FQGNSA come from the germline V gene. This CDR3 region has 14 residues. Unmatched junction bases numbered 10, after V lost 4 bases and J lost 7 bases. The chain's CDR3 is CASSSQVGGGEQYF. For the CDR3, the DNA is TGTGCCAGCAGCTCCCAAGTTGGGGGAGGGGAGCAGTACTTC.

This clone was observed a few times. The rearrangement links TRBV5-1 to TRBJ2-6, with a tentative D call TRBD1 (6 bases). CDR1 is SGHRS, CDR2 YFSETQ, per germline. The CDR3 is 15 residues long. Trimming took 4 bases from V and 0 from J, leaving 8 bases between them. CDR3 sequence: CASSKGVSGANVLTF. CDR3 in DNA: TGCGCCAGCAGCAAGGGGGTCTCTGGGGCCAACGTCCTGACTTTC.